These T cell receptor beta chains were read from a single sample in a study of CD8 T cells in Susac syndrome. MiXCR, run by TCRdb on the immunoSEQ multiplex PCR reads, gives a single entry per CDR3 protein. The profile covers 170,000 or so distinct CDR3 sequences, with about 95% appearing a single time and 0.099% taken by the ten largest. The sample comprised CD4+ T cells from PBMCs. The receptors here all came from a human donor with Susac syndrome. Each CDR3 is given with its conserved first and last residue. D genes are given only for firm matches. Clone size appears in some rows only: once, few, many, or a class for an expanded clone.

J	V	D	size	length	DNA	CDR3
TRBJ1-2	TRBV7-8	.	.	14	TGTGCCAGCAGCTTAATAACAGGGCCCTATGGCTACACCTTC	CASSLITGPYGYTF
TRBJ2-5	TRBV29-1	TRBD1	.	15	TGCAGCGTTGAAAAGACAGGGGGCCCCCAAGAGACCCAGTACTTC	CSVEKTGGPQETQYF
TRBJ2-2	TRBV27	.	.	14	TGTGCCAGCAGTTTTCAACCGACCCCCGGGGAGCTGTTTTTT	CASSFQPTPGELFF
TRBJ2-3	TRBV9	.	.	15	TGTGCCAGCAGCCCCAGAGGGGACGGCACAGATACGCAGTATTTT	CASSPRGDGTDTQYF
TRBJ1-4	TRBV30	.	.	13	TGTGCCTGGAGTGAACAGGGTGGTGAAAAACTGTTTTTT	CAWSEQGGEKLFF
TRBJ1-2	TRBV3-1	.	.	17	TGTGCCAGCAGCGTCACTTTAGGGGGGGTCGGACGGTATGGCTACACCTTC	CASSVTLGGVGRYGYTF
TRBJ2-1	TRBV24-1	TRBD2	.	16	TGTGCCACCAGTGATCTGGGACTAGCGGGTTCCAATGAGCAGTTCTTC	CATSDLGLAGSNEQFF
TRBJ2-5	TRBV3-1	TRBD1	.	15	TGTGCCAGCAGCCAAAGGACAGGGCTACAAGAGACCCAGTACTTC	CASSQRTGLQETQYF
TRBJ2-5	TRBV20-1	TRBD2	.	13	TGCAGTGCTAGCGGGGGGGCCCCACGGACCCAGTACTTC	CSASGGAPRTQYF
TRBJ1-4	TRBV7-2	TRBD1	.	15	TGTGCCAGCAGCTTAGCTCTGGGACAGGGGACCAAACTGTTTTTT	CASSLALGQGTKLFF
TRBJ2-7	TRBV18	.	few	13	TGTGCCAGCTCACGCGACATATCCTACGAGCAGTACTTC	CASSRDISYEQYF
TRBJ1-1	TRBV30	.	.	13	TGTGCCTGGAGTCTTAGGACGGACACTGAAGCTTTCTTT	CAWSLRTDTEAFF
TRBJ1-1	TRBV2	.	.	13	TGTGCCAGCAGTGACTCCAACCCCCCTGAAGCTTTCTTT	CASSDSNPPEAFF
TRBJ2-5	TRBV20-1	.	.	15	TGCAGTGCTAGTAATCGACGAAACACGGAAGAGACCCAGTACTTC	CSASNRRNTEETQYF
TRBJ1-4	TRBV20-1	.	.	14	TGCAGTGCTAGAGAAGCAGGGTCTAATGAAAAACTGTTTTTT	CSAREAGSNEKLFF
TRBJ2-2	TRBV5-5	.	.	16	TGTGCCAGCAGCCCTCTGTGGGGGGCTGACACCGGGGAGCTGTTTTTT	CASSPLWGADTGELFF
TRBJ2-1	TRBV19	.	.	16	TGTGCCAGTAGTACCAGGACGGGCAGCTCCTACAATGAGCAGTTCTTC	CASSTRTGSSYNEQFF
TRBJ1-1	TRBV12-3/TRBV12-4	.	.	18	TGTGCCAGCAGATCCCGCGGGGGGGGATGGGCCATGAACACTGAAGCTTTCTTT	CASRSRGGGWAMNTEAFF
TRBJ2-6	TRBV3-1	.	few	13	TGTGCCAGCAGCCAATCTGGGGCCAACGTCCTGACTTTC	CASSQSGANVLTF
TRBJ2-3	TRBV4-2	.	.	17	TGTGCCAGCAGCCAAGCCTCCGGGCCTCAGAGTTCGGATACGCAGTATTTT	CASSQASGPQSSDTQYF
TRBJ2-5	TRBV6-1	TRBD2	.	17	TGTGCCAGCAGTGAAACGCGGACTAGCGGTTACCAAGAGACCCAGTACTTC	CASSETRTSGYQETQYF
TRBJ1-5	TRBV5-8	.	.	12	TGTGCCAGCAGCTTTAACAATCAGCCCCAGCATTTT	CASSFNNQPQHF
TRBJ2-5	TRBV20-1	.	.	13	TGCAGTGCCGGCCCTCCGGTGCGAGAGACCCAGTACTTC	CSAGPPVRETQYF
TRBJ1-2	TRBV4-2	TRBD1	few	16	TGTGCCAGCAGCCAAGAGGAGGGGGCCGCTGACGGTGGCTACACCTTC	CASSQEEGAADGGYTF
TRBJ2-7	TRBV21-1	.	.	8	TGTGCCAGCATTCCGGGTAGCTTC	CASIPGSF
TRBJ1-4	TRBV15	TRBD1	.	16	TGTGCCACCAGCAGAGATCCAGGGACAGGGAATGAAAAACTGTTTTTT	CATSRDPGTGNEKLFF
TRBJ2-3	TRBV5-1	.	.	16	TGCGCCAGCAGCTTGGACGTGAGGGGAGGCACAGATACGCAGTATTTT	CASSLDVRGGTDTQYF
TRBJ1-5	TRBV20-1	.	.	12	TGCAGTGCCTCGGCTACTAATCAGCCCCAGCATTTT	CSASATNQPQHF
TRBJ1-4	TRBV12-3/TRBV12-4	TRBD1	.	15	TGTGCCAGCAGAACCGGGACAGGGGCAAATGAAAAACTGTTTTTT	CASRTGTGANEKLFF
TRBJ2-7	TRBV5-1	.	.	15	TGCGCCAGCAGCTTGGTGGGGCAGGGGGGGCACGAGCAGTACTTC	CASSLVGQGGHEQYF
TRBJ2-7	TRBV4-1	.	.	14	TGCGCCAGCAGCCCGAGTGGGGCTAGCTACGAGCAGTACTTC	CASSPSGASYEQYF
TRBJ1-5	TRBV6-2/TRBV6-3	.	once	11	TGTGCCAGCAGTCTGCAGGGGCCCCAGCATTTT	CASSLQGPQHF
TRBJ2-7	TRBV4-1	.	few	16	TGCGCCAGCAGCCAAGATCGGGGCCGGCCCTTATCCGAGCAGTACTTC	CASSQDRGRPLSEQYF
TRBJ1-5	TRBV5-1	.	.	13	TGCGCCAGCAGCTTCACAGGAGGTCAGCCCCAGCATTTT	CASSFTGGQPQHF
TRBJ2-3	TRBV23-1	TRBD2	.	15	TGCGCCAGCAGTCGGAGCGGGATGGGGTGGAATACGCAGTATTTT	CASSRSGMGWNTQYF
TRBJ2-5	TRBV2	.	.	12	TGTGCCGCCAGCAGTAAGAGGGAGACCCAGTACTTC	CAASSKRETQYF
TRBJ2-1	TRBV20-1	TRBD1	.	13	TGCAGTGCTAGAGTCCCGGGACAGGGGCAGCAGTTCTTC	CSARVPGQGQQFF
TRBJ1-1	TRBV3-1	.	.	14	TGTGCCAGCAGCCAAGGCGCCCTGAACACTGAAGCTTTCTTT	CASSQGALNTEAFF
TRBJ1-2	TRBV29-1	.	.	14	TGCAGCGTTGAAGAAAGTAACGGGGGCTGGGGCTACACCTTC	CSVEESNGGWGYTF
TRBJ1-5	TRBV7-2	TRBD1	.	16	TGTGCCAGCAGCTTAGAGACAGGGGTTCGCAATCAGCCCCAGCATTTT	CASSLETGVRNQPQHF
TRBJ2-1	TRBV20-1	.	.	17	TGCAGTGCTAGAGGGCTCCGTGCGGGCCAAACCTACAATGAGCAGTTCTTC	CSARGLRAGQTYNEQFF
TRBJ2-2	TRBV2	TRBD2	.	14	TGTGCCAGCACGAGCGGGGGAAACACCGGGGAGCTGTTTTTT	CASTSGGNTGELFF
TRBJ2-5	TRBV30	.	.	13	TGTGCCTGGAGTGTACGGGTCCAAGAGACCCAGTACTTC	CAWSVRVQETQYF
TRBJ2-2	TRBV7-9	.	.	15	TGTGCCAGCAGCTCCACGAGGCCGAACACCGGGGAGCTGTTTTTT	CASSSTRPNTGELFF
TRBJ2-7	TRBV10-3	.	.	13	TGTGCCATGGGGCCTAGCGCCTCCTACGAGCAGTACTTC	CAMGPSASYEQYF
TRBJ2-4	TRBV18	.	once	15	TGTGCCAGCTCACCCACAGGGAGAGGACAAAACATTCAGTACTTC	CASSPTGRGQNIQYF
TRBJ1-2	TRBV7-9	.	.	14	TGTGCCAGCAGCTTTGGTCTCCGATGGTATGGCTACACCTTC	CASSFGLRWYGYTF
TRBJ2-7	TRBV5-1	.	.	13	TGCGCCAGCAGCCCGGCAGGCCCCTACGAGCAGTACTTC	CASSPAGPYEQYF
TRBJ2-3	TRBV19	TRBD2	.	15	TGTGCCAGCTCCAGACCGGGACTACGCACAGATACGCAGTATTTT	CASSRPGLRTDTQYF
TRBJ1-4	TRBV6-5	.	.	13	TGTGCCAGCAGTTACTCCCAGAGGGGAAAACTGTTTTTT	CASSYSQRGKLFF
TRBJ1-1	TRBV25-1	TRBD1	few	17	TGTGCCAGCAGTGAATCTGGGACAGGTACAATGAACACTGAAGCTTTCTTT	CASSESGTGTMNTEAFF
TRBJ2-1	TRBV5-6	TRBD2	.	18	TGTGCCAGCAGCTTGGCTAGCGGGAGTGAAACCTCCTACAATGAGCAGTTCTTC	CASSLASGSETSYNEQFF
TRBJ1-2	TRBV6-6	.	.	13	TGTGCCAGCAGGACTCCGCAGGGGTATGGCTACACCTTC	CASRTPQGYGYTF